This T cell receptor (beta chain) derives from a study of blood T cell repertoires in COVID-19. Study context: Samples representing acute and convalescent COVID-19 were sourced from the United States, Italy and Spain. Nucleic acid was either cDNA or gDNA, and it came from T cells, B-cell-depleted T cells, or PBMCs.

Trimming left V 3 bases short and J 6 bases short, with 11 bases between. There are 13 residues in the CDR3. CDR1 is LNHDA, CDR2 SQIVND, per germline (reference sequence). As originally analysed: Amplifying reference gene primers gave estimates of nucleated cell counts. Here immunoSEQ multiplex PCR was the method, and the copy in TCRdb shows in-frame clones only, minus some. V, J and clone size are those of that table, while D and trimming were read from the DNA. The sample includes some 320,000 clones, approximately 89% seen only once; the top ten take approximately 7.8%. The chain employs TRBV19 and TRBJ1-2, with D unresolved. The sequenced sample was peripheral blood. The sequence came from a woman aged 45-60 years who had recovered from COVID-19. The CDR3 sequence is CASSIRRVNGYTF. CDR3 DNA sequence: TGTGCCAGTAGTATTCGGCGGGTTAATGGCTACACCTTC.